This note documents a single TCR beta chain sequence. The antigen is not known. Treatment in this sample: roughly 20 received Ad26.COV2.S at low or high dose, single or two shots; 5 received placebo; per-sample allocation not given. At day 63 after the first vaccine or placebo injection, samples were drawn. This entry comes from a study of Ad26.COV2.S vaccination and SARS-CoV-2 variants. Study-wide background: The authors gave Ad26.COV2.S intramuscularly, either once or twice 56 days apart. General study results and limits: Substantial response breadth was reportedly seen for spike-specific CD8+ and CD4+ T cells after vaccination.

CDR3 size: 12 residues. V lost 4 bases, J lost 8 bases, and 9 bases lay in between. The germline CDR1 and CDR2 sequences are SGDLS and YYNGEE. Produced via immunoSEQ multiplex PCR; TCRdb's table is partial and in-frame only. The profile shows some 350,000 clones, approximately 81% of them singletons. The chain carries TRBV9 and TRBJ2-2; D uncertain. The source was peripheral blood, collected in a trial of Ad26.COV2.S vaccine versus placebo. The clonotype comes from a person aged 18-60 years who received the Ad26.COV2.S COVID-19 vaccine or a placebo. CDR3 in amino acids: CASSPLPGELFF. Here the CDR3 DNA reads TGTGCCAGCAGCCCCCTCCCTGGGGAGCTGTTTTTT.